This entry concerns a single T cell receptor (beta chain). Method: immunoSEQ multiplex PCR; TCRdb's copy keeps in-frame clones and lacks some. The sample holds about 120,000 clones, approximately 83% seen once. These data come from a study of blood T cell repertoires in COVID-19. Turning to the study itself: PBMCs, B-cell-depleted T cells, or T cells were the source of the cDNA or gDNA that made up the material.

CDR1 SQVTM and CDR2 ANQGSEA come from the germline V gene. This CDR3 is built from 17 residues. The V gene end was trimmed by 7 bases and the J gene end by 5 bases; junction bases not matched to a gene: 16. The J gene is TRBJ2-7, the V gene TRBV29-1; 14 bases map to TRBD2. The sequenced sample consisted of peripheral blood. This sequence was found in a man older than 75 with acute or convalescent COVID-19. The CDR3: CSAQRGLAGGLGNEQYF. The CDR3, as DNA: TGCAGCGCCCAACGTGGACTAGCGGGAGGATTGGGGAACGAGCAGTACTTC.